This TCR beta chain was observed in a study of cytomegalovirus exposure and HLA in healthy donors. Study-level results: Presence/absence analyses rested on an assumption that sequencing depth was roughly uniform across donors. Later analysis showed most CMV-associated TCR beta chains appearing HLA-restricted.

CDR3 length equals 14 residues. Germline loops: CDR1 SEHNR, CDR2 FQNEAQ (reference sequence). The germline V and J ends were trimmed by 2 bases and 4 bases, with 11 bases remaining between them. It was with 60 Vbeta and 13 Jbeta primers that the PCR ran. Sequenced by immunoSEQ multiplex PCR; TCRdb stores in-frame clones only, minus some. In the table there are about 140,000 clones, 70% to 80% of which are singletons. In the case of this clone: Its antigen is not known.

The rearrangement links TRBV7-9 to TRBJ2-5; D is unclear. Sequencing was carried out using PBMCs. The receptor comes from a female donor in good health and CMV-seronegative. CDR3 in amino acids: CASSLLQRGETQYF. The CDR3 coding sequence is TGTGCCAGCAGCTTACTTCAGCGCGGAGAGACCCAGTACTTC.